These T cell receptor beta chains were read from a single sample in a study of brain T cells in children with intractable seizures. TCRdb keeps only in-frame clones here, not all; method: immunoSEQ multiplex PCR. The sample has 300,000 to 400,000 clones, 93% seen once; the top ten hold roughly 5.7%. Sequenced material: peripheral blood, taken less than 6 months after surgery. The receptors originated from a boy under three years old with tuberous sclerosis and intractable seizures. CDR3s include the opening cysteine and the closing phenylalanine or tryptophan. The D gene is left open where the match is weak. Part of the rows lack a size; the others show once, few, many or a class for expanded clones.

>-|TRBV30|TRBJ1-5|-
TGTGCCTGGAGCTGGGCCGCCCACGGGGGTCAGCCCCAGCATTTT
CAWSWAAHGGQPQHF
>-|TRBV19|TRBJ1-2|-
TGTGCCAGTAGTACCCGCCCCGGCGGCTTGAATGGCTACACCTTC
CASSTRPGGLNGYTF
>once|TRBV6-5|TRBJ1-4|-
TGTGCCAGCAGTTCTCTCCGGGCCCTTAATGAAAAACTGTTTTTT
CASSSLRALNEKLFF
>-|TRBV9|TRBJ2-7|TRBD1
TGTGCCAGCAGCCCTATCCCGACAGGGACCTACGAGCAGTACTTC
CASSPIPTGTYEQYF
>-|TRBV19|TRBJ2-7|-
TGTGCCAGTAGTATGGCGACAGGCCGGGTCTACGAGCAGTACTTC
CASSMATGRVYEQYF
>-|TRBV18|TRBJ2-2|TRBD1
TGTGCCAGCTCGGAACAGGGGGCGCGGGACACCGGGGAGCTGTTTTTT
CASSEQGARDTGELFF
>-|TRBV30|TRBJ2-2|TRBD1
TGTGCCTGGAGTGTTGGGACAGTGAACACCGGGGAGCTGTTTTTT
CAWSVGTVNTGELFF
>-|TRBV6-6|TRBJ2-6|-
TGTGCCAGCAGTAAACCGGGCTCGGAGGGGGCCAACGTCCTGACTTTC
CASSKPGSEGANVLTF
>-|TRBV19|TRBJ2-3|-
TGTGCCAGTAGTATGGTGGTGGCTTATACGCAGTATTTT
CASSMVVAYTQYF
>-|TRBV29-1|TRBJ2-3|-
TGCAGCGTCGGTAGGGGGTCGGATACGCAGTATTTT
CSVGRGSDTQYF
>-|TRBV7-9|TRBJ2-7|TRBD1
TGTGCCAGCAGCTCCGGACAGGGAAAGGTGTACTTC
CASSSGQGKVYF
>-|TRBV4-2|TRBJ1-1|TRBD1
TGTGCCAGCAGCCAGAGGATAACGGGACAGGGGGCGAACACTGAAGCTTTCTTT
CASSQRITGQGANTEAFF
>once|TRBV3-1/TRBV3-2|TRBJ2-7|-
TGTGCCAGCAGCCTCACGGGCTTGGGCGAGCAGTACTTC
CASSLTGLGEQYF
>-|TRBV10-3|TRBJ1-5|TRBD1
TGTGCCATCAGTGAGTCAGGGGGCCAGCCCCAGCATTTT
CAISESGGQPQHF
>-|TRBV30|TRBJ2-2|-
TGTGCCTGGAGAGGCGGGACAGCCACCGGGGAGCTGTTTTTT
CAWRGGTATGELFF
>-|TRBV5-1|TRBJ1-4|-
TGCGCCAGCAGCTTGGACAGAGAAGAAAAACTGTTTTTT
CASSLDREEKLFF
>-|TRBV4-2|TRBJ2-1|TRBD2
TGTGCCAGCAGGACCTTTAGCGGGAGTCCCCCCTTGACCTACAATGAGCAGTTCTTC
CASRTFSGSPPLTYNEQFF
>-|TRBV18|TRBJ1-4|-
TGTGCCAGCTCACCGACGAATGAAAAACTGTTTTTT
CASSPTNEKLFF
>-|TRBV14|TRBJ1-1|TRBD1
TGTGCCAGCAGCCGGGCAGGGGGCTACACTGAAGCTTTCTTT
CASSRAGGYTEAFF
>-|TRBV7-2|TRBJ1-5|-
TGTGCCAGCAGCTTAGTCTCAGGGAGCAATCAGCCCCAGCATTTT
CASSLVSGSNQPQHF
>-|TRBV24-1|TRBJ1-5|-
TGTGCCACCAGTGACCCTCACATTGATCAGCCCCAGCATTTT
CATSDPHIDQPQHF
>-|TRBV5-1|TRBJ2-5|TRBD2
TGCGCCAGCAGCTTGGGCCTATACGAGGGAGGGGAGACCCAGTACTTC
CASSLGLYEGGETQYF
>-|TRBV5-1|TRBJ2-3|-
TGCGCCAGCAGCTTGGCCTTTGCCAGGACGGGGGCGGTCCCAGATACGCAGTATTTT
CASSLAFARTGAVPDTQYF
>-|TRBV9|TRBJ1-1|-
TGTGCCAGCAGCGACACAGGGTTTGACACTGAAGCTTTCTTT
CASSDTGFDTEAFF
>-|TRBV5-4|TRBJ2-7|TRBD2
TGTGCCAGCAGCTTGGACCCTAGCGGGAGGCTCAGCTCCTACGAGCAGTACTTC
CASSLDPSGRLSSYEQYF
>-|TRBV13|TRBJ2-3|-
TGTGCCAGCTGGGGGCCAGATACGCAGTATTTT
CASWGPDTQYF